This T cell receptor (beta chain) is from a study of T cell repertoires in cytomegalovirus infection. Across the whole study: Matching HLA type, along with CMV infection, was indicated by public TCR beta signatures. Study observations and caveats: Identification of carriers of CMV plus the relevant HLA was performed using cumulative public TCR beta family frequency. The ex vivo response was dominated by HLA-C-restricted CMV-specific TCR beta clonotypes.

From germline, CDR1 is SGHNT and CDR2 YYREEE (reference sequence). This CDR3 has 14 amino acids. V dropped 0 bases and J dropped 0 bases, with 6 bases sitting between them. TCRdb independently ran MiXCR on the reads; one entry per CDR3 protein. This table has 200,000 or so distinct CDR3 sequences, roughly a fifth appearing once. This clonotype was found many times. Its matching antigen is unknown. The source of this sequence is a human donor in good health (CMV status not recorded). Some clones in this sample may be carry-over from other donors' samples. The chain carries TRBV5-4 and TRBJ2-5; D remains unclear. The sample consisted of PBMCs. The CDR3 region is CASSLDSDQETQYF. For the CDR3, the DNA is TGTGCCAGCAGCTTGGACAGTGACCAAGAGACCCAGTACTTC.